The clone carrying this T cell receptor beta chain showed up just a few times. Its antigen is currently unknown. It was healthy bone marrow donors who served as donors. The PCR ran on 60 Vbeta and 13 Jbeta primers. The assay was immunoSEQ multiplex PCR, and TCRdb's table has in-frame clones only and misses some. The repertoire holds some 90,000 clones, with over 70% as singletons. The sample comes from a study of cytomegalovirus exposure and HLA in healthy donors. On the study more broadly: Falling in the Caucasian-associated ancestry cluster were 80% to 85% of 300 to 500 genotyped donors. Findings and caveats of the study: TRBV6-2, TRBV6-3 and some other V segments were unresolvable in 87-base-pair reads.

V lost 1 base to trimming and J lost 4 bases; unmatched junction nucleotides: 4. Looked up from germline, CDR1 is SGHVS and CDR2 is FQNEAQ. CDR3 size: 15 residues. The source of this sequence is a man aged 35 to 55 in good health and CMV-seronegative. The chain combines TRBV7-8 with TRBJ1-5, with 7 positions matching TRBD1. Specimen: PBMCs. CDR3 DNA sequence: TGTGCCAGCAGCTTAGAGGGGGCTAGGAATCAGCCCCAGCATTTT. As protein: CASSLEGARNQPQHF. The whole variable domain, filled in from reference TRBV7-8 and TRBJ1-5, reads GAGVSQSPRYKVAKRGQDVALRCDPISGHVSLFWYQQALGQGPEFLTYFQNEAQLDKSGLPSDRFFAERPEGSVSTLKIQRTQQEDSAVYLCASSLEGARNQPQHFGDGTRLSIL.